A single sample gave rise to the 3 T cell receptor beta chains below, sequenced in a study of regulatory T cells in long-lasting Graves disease. TCR beta libraries were built with iRepertoire HTBI primers and Arm-PCR of CDR3 regions. TCRdb reprocessed the multiplex PCR reads via MiXCR and lists one record per CDR3 protein. The sample lists 580,000 or so distinct CDR3 sequences, about 16% occurring once. Regarding time point: newly diagnosed GD, antithyroid drugs for less than 3 months. The TCR library was made from RNA that had been extracted from PBMCs in TRIzol. Separately, the same data were catalogued under a study of T cells in Graves' hyperthyroidism and ophthalmopathy.

The sequenced sample was peripheral blood mononuclear cells (PBMCs), obtained at new diagnosis, from a patient treated with antithyroid drugs. These receptors were taken from a man younger than 35 with Graves disease.

This clonotype was counted at least ten times. The chain is built from TRBV2 and TRBJ2-1; TRBD1 matches 7 bases. Germline V gene lookup returns CDR1 SNHLY and CDR2 FYNNEI. This CDR3 contains 15 residues. The V segment lost 4 bases and the J segment 3 bases; nucleotides outside the gene matches: 6. The CDR3 DNA sequence: TGTGCCAGCAGTGGGTCAGGGACAGACTACAATGAGCAGTTCTTC. This sequence encodes CASSGSGTDYNEQFF.

For this clonotype: Germline is not matched at one junction end, which may reflect a read error. The V call is TRBV20-1, the J call TRBJ2-7, with 9 bases matching TRBD1. Germline values: CDR1 DFQATT, CDR2 SNEGSKA (reference sequence). This CDR3 has 15 amino acids. CDR3 protein: CSVRQGGTTRDEQYF. Written as DNA, the CDR3 is TGCAGTGTTAGACAGGGGGGGACTACGCGGGACGAGCAGTACTTC.

The chain combines TRBV5-1 with TRBJ2-5, with D maybe TRBD2 (6 bases). Trimming removed 0 bases from V and 1 base from J, with 10 bases in between. Germline CDR1 SGHRS, CDR2 YFSETQ. The CDR3 is made up of 15 amino acids. The chain's CDR3 is CASSLGDSGQETQYF. Written as DNA, the CDR3 is TGCGCCAGCAGCTTGGGGGATAGCGGCCAAGAGACCCAGTACTTC.